Listed here are 24 T cell receptor beta chains from one sample, sequenced in a study of T cells in Graves' hyperthyroidism and ophthalmopathy. TCR beta CDR3 sequences were amplified from RNA transcripts. TCR CDR3 regions were first amplified by RT-PCR with HTBI primers. TCRdb redid the calling of the multiplex PCR reads with MiXCR, one entry per CDR3 protein. Counted here are roughly 400,000 distinct CDR3 sequences, about 25% occurring once; the ten biggest clones make up less than 75%. The sample taken for sequencing was blood. All receptors derive from a man aged 50 or older with Graves' hyperthyroidism.

V usage is TRBV12-5 and J usage is TRBJ2-1; D is uncertain. V lost 6 bases and J lost 6, with 15 bases in between. Germline assignment: CDR1 LGHNT and CDR2 FRNRAP. This CDR3 is built from 14 residues. The CDR3: CASGPSGSLNEQFF. CDR3 bases: TGTGCTAGTGGCCCCTCCGGAAGCCTCAATGAGCAGTTCTTC.

The chain uses TRBV18 and TRBJ2-7, with D unresolved. The CDR3 length is 13 residues. Germline V gene lookup returns CDR1 KGHSH and CDR2 LQKENI. V lost 3 bases, J lost 3 bases, and 9 bases lay in between. The CDR3 loop is CASSPLSGYEQYF. The CDR3 coding sequence is TGTGCCAGCTCACCTTTAAGTGGCTACGAGCAGTACTTC.

This clonotype was detected many times. This sequence joins TRBV28 and TRBJ2-3, with D perhaps matching TRBD1 (6 bases). Germline loops: CDR1 MDHEN, CDR2 SYDVKM. V lost 6 bases to trimming and J lost 1 base, with 11 bases between them. This CDR3 comprises 14 residues. The CDR3 nucleotides are TGTGCCAGCAGGTCAAAGGGGGGCACAGATACGCAGTATTTT. Translating it yields CASRSKGGTDTQYF.

The V gene is TRBV5-1, the J gene TRBJ1-2, with TRBD1 matching over 12 bases. This CDR3 is built from 13 residues. With V trimmed by 6 bases and J by 13 bases, 10 bases remained unmatched. Germline V gene lookup returns CDR1 SGHRS and CDR2 YFSETQ. In DNA, the CDR3 is TGCGCCAGCACCGAACCGGGACAGGGGGCTTTCACCTTC. This translates into CASTEPGQGAFTF.

This clonotype was recorded a few times. The V and J genes are TRBV20-1 and TRBJ1-1, with D possibly TRBD1 on 6 matching bases. The germline V and J ends were trimmed by 2 bases and 4 bases, with 14 bases remaining between them. From germline, CDR1 is DFQATT and CDR2 SNEGSKA (reference sequence). The CDR3 is 14 amino acids. The CDR3 loop is CSARITGFSTEAFF. The CDR3 nucleotides are TGCAGTGCTAGAATTACAGGGTTCAGCACTGAAGCTTTCTTT.

The V and J genes are TRBV5-1 and TRBJ2-3; D is undetermined. The V end was cut by 4 bases, the J end by 0 bases, with 12 bases between. CDR1 SGHRS and CDR2 YFSETQ come from the germline V gene. The CDR3 is 15 residues long. Here the CDR3 reads CASSLEGVSTDTQYF. CDR3 bases: TGCGCCAGCAGCCTGGAAGGCGTTAGCACAGATACGCAGTATTTT.

V is TRBV9 and J is TRBJ2-3; 7 bases match TRBD1. This CDR3 is 18 amino acids long. Germline CDR1 is SGDLS and CDR2 is YYNGEE. The junction had 13 bases not matched to a gene; V was cut back by 0 bases and J by 3 bases. CDR3: CASSVATSSGGGTDTQYF. Here the CDR3 DNA reads TGTGCCAGCAGCGTAGCTACTTCGTCAGGGGGTGGAACAGATACGCAGTATTTT.

CDR3 in DNA: TGTGCCAGCAGCCAAGATGCCCGGGAGGGAGATACGCAGTATTTT. Translated: CASSQDAREGDTQYF. The chain is built from TRBV3-1 and TRBJ2-3; TRBD2 agrees at 8 bases. CDR3 length: 15 amino acids. With V trimmed by 0 bases and J by 5 bases, 4 bases remained unmatched. From germline, CDR1 is LGHDT and CDR2 YNNKEL (reference sequence).

V is TRBV5-1 and J is TRBJ2-3; the D is unclear. Looked up from germline, CDR1 is SGHRS and CDR2 is YFSETQ. CDR3 length: 14 residues. Trimming took off 4 bases at V and 2 bases at J, with 11 bases between the two ends. The CDR3 loop reads CASSHPDHTDTQYF. The CDR3 DNA follows: TGCGCCAGCAGCCACCCGGACCACACAGATACGCAGTATTTT.

As to this clonotype: This sequence may be a read error, since a much larger clone differs from it by one base. V gene TRBV12-3 or TRBV12-4 combines with J gene TRBJ2-7; D is possibly TRBD1 (6 bases). The V and J ends lost 8 bases and 4 bases respectively, with 21 bases between them. This CDR3 is built from 15 residues. The CDR3 sequence: CASGQTGTPRYEQYF. The CDR3 nucleotides read TGTGCCAGCGGTCAAACCGGGACACCCCGATACGAGCAGTACTTC.

This clonotype has ten or more counts. The V gene is TRBV5-1, the J gene TRBJ2-1; 7 bases fit TRBD2. CDR1 is SGHRS, CDR2 YFSETQ, per germline. V dropped 0 bases and J dropped 0; count of bases not matched to a gene: 6. The CDR3 extends over 17 amino acids. CDR3 residues: CASSLGAGGSSYNEQFF. In DNA form, the CDR3 reads TGCGCCAGCAGCTTGGGGGCCGGCGGGAGCTCCTACAATGAGCAGTTCTTC.

This clonotype was counted ten times or more. The chain carries TRBV12-3 or TRBV12-4 and TRBJ2-7; TRBD1 agrees at 10 bases. This CDR3 spans 16 amino acids. J was trimmed by 3 bases and V by 6 bases; bases with no gene match: 11. Here the CDR3 reads CASSLLGTGVVYEQYF. The CDR3 DNA reads TGTGCCAGCAGCCTCCTAGGGACAGGGGTGGTCTACGAGCAGTACTTC.

The V gene is TRBV2, the J gene TRBJ1-1, with D unclear. The CDR3 consists of 12 residues. Trimming removed 6 bases at V and 3 bases at J, with 8 bases between. Germline CDR1 is SNHLY and CDR2 is FYNNEI. CDR3 region: CASSFKDTEAFF. CDR3 bases: TGTGCCAGCAGCTTTAAGGACACTGAAGCTTTCTTT.

The gene calls are TRBV6-1 and TRBJ1-2; no clear D gene. CDR3 size: 15 residues. Germline CDR1 is MNHNS and CDR2 is SASEGT. V lost 7 bases to trimming and J lost 8 bases, with 23 bases between them. The CDR3 sequence: CASKGRAIDDTGYTF. DNA for the CDR3: TGTGCCAGCAAGGGCCGCGCGATCGATGATACGGGCTACACCTTC.

This clonotype was counted ten times or more. The J gene is TRBJ2-3, the V gene TRBV24-1; 8 bases map to TRBD1. The junction had 7 bases not matched to a gene; V was cut back by 4 bases and J by 2 bases. The CDR3 sequence is 16 residues long. Per the germline V gene, CDR1 is KGHDR and CDR2 is SFDVKD. CDR3 sequence: CATSDRRGQATDTQYF. Here the CDR3 DNA reads TGTGCCACCAGTGACCGTCGGGGACAGGCCACAGATACGCAGTATTTT.

V and J are TRBV3-1 and TRBJ2-4, with D perhaps TRBD2 (5 bases). Trimming took 0 bases from V and 6 from J, leaving 18 bases between them. Germline CDR1 and CDR2: LGHDT and YNNKEL (reference sequence). The CDR3 is made up of 17 amino acids. The CDR3 DNA sequence: TGTGCCAGCAGCCAAGATATGAGCGGACCCCGAGGAAACATTCAGTACTTC. Translated: CASSQDMSGPRGNIQYF.

A note on this clonotype: A read error is possible here, since a much larger clone lies one base away. The chain couples TRBV3-1 to TRBJ2-7; weak D call: TRBD2 (5 bases). Germline loops: CDR1 LGHDT, CDR2 YNNKEL (reference sequence). The CDR3 sequence is 14 residues long. In DNA, the CDR3 is TGTGCCGGCAGCCAACTGGACTCACTCGGTGAGCAGTACTTC. This sequence encodes CAGSQLDSLGEQYF.

Regarding this clonotype: Its ends do not fully match the called genes, so a read error is possible. V gene TRBV7-3 combines with J gene TRBJ2-1, with unresolved D. The length of the CDR3 is 13 residues. Germline V lookup: CDR1 SGHTA, CDR2 FQGTGA. DNA for the CDR3: TGCGCCAGCAGCCAAGATCTTCCGAGCGAGCAGTTCTTC. Its protein product is CASSQDLPSEQFF.

The V gene is TRBV7-9, the J gene TRBJ1-1; D unresolved. Germline-derived CDR1 and CDR2 are SEHNR and FQNEAQ (reference sequence). The CDR3 runs to 14 residues. V lost 4 bases to trimming and J lost 3 bases, with 12 bases between them. DNA of the CDR3: TGTGCCAGCAGCTCCACGGCCAGCTACACTGAAGCTTTCTTT. Translating it yields CASSSTASYTEAFF.

The chain uses TRBV9 and TRBJ2-1; 8 positions agree with TRBD2. The V segment lost 4 bases and the J segment 5 bases; nucleotides outside the gene matches: 11. Germline V gene data show CDR1 as SGDLS and CDR2 as YYNGEE. CDR3 length: 16 residues. CDR3 sequence reads: CASSNPSGSSNNEQFF. CDR3 sequence (DNA): TGTGCCAGCAGCAACCCAAGCGGGAGCAGCAACAATGAGCAGTTCTTC.

This clonotype was seen ten or more times. V is TRBV6-2 or TRBV6-3 and J is TRBJ1-1, with 10 bases aligning to TRBD1. V shed 4 bases, J shed 2 bases, and the junction held 7 bases outside the gene matches. The CDR3 totals 16 residues. Germline V gene lookup returns CDR1 MNHEY and CDR2 SVGEGT. The DNA of the CDR3 is TGTGCCAGCAGTTCAGCCGGACAGGGGGAAAACACTGAAGCTTTCTTT. This encodes CASSSAGQGENTEAFF.

This clonotype has a handful of counts. The chain employs TRBV20-1 and TRBJ2-3; 13 bases match TRBD2. This CDR3 region has 19 residues. Germline CDR1 and CDR2: DFQATT and SNEGSKA (reference sequence). With V trimmed by 0 bases and J by 2 bases, 11 bases remained unmatched. CDR3: CSARDRGKLAGGFTDTQYF. In nucleotides, the CDR3 is TGCAGTGCTAGAGATCGGGGGAAACTAGCGGGAGGGTTCACAGATACGCAGTATTTT.

This clonotype has ten or more counts. The chain is built from TRBV7-2 and TRBJ2-5, with 7 bases that match TRBD1. Germline loops: CDR1 SGHTA, CDR2 FQGNSA. The junction had 5 bases not matched to a gene; V was cut back by 3 bases and J by 4 bases. CDR3 length equals 14 residues. The CDR3 nucleotides are TGTGCCAGCAGCTTGACAGGGTGGGGAGAGACCCAGTACTTC. It translates to CASSLTGWGETQYF.

In regard to this clonotype: An end of the junction does not agree with germline; a read error may underlie this. The rearrangement joins TRBV20-1 to TRBJ2-5; no firm D call. Germline CDR1 is DFQATT and CDR2 is SNEGSKA (reference sequence). The CDR3 is 12 amino acids. CDR3 sequence (DNA): TGCAGTGCTAGAGAATTGGACGGTCCAGAGAACTTC. It encodes CSARELDGPENF.